Listed below are T cell receptor beta chains from one sample, sequenced in a study of CD8+ T cells in alopecia areata. The repertoire was sequenced with immunoSEQ multiplex PCR; TCRdb's copy has only in-frame clones and lacks some. Altogether around 190,000 clones are present, 64% being singletons, with the ten largest covering around 4%. The specimen was CD4+ T cells sorted from blood, collected at week 4, from a patient treated with tofacitinib. Source of these receptors: a human donor with alopecia areata. Each CDR3 is given with its conserved first and last residue. Each record gives: CDR3 length, V gene, D gene, J gene, clone size, CDR3 DNA, CDR3 protein. A D gene is named only where the DNA matches it firmly. Clone size is stated in some rows and not others, as once, few, many or a class when expanded.

15	TRBV4-1	NA	TRBJ2-3	NA	TGCGCCAGCAGCCAAGGCAGGGCCCTCGCAGATACGCAGTATTTT	CASSQGRALADTQYF
12	TRBV25-1	NA	TRBJ1-2	NA	TGTGCCAGCAGTCACGGTACCTATGGCTACACCTTC	CASSHGTYGYTF
13	TRBV29-1	NA	TRBJ1-2	NA	TGCAGCGTGGGCAGGGACCCCAACTATGGCTACACCTTC	CSVGRDPNYGYTF
17	TRBV9	TRBD1	TRBJ1-1	NA	TGTGCCAGCAGCTTCCCTAGTGGGACAGACCAAAACACTGAAGCTTTCTTT	CASSFPSGTDQNTEAFF
13	TRBV7-2	NA	TRBJ2-5	NA	TGTGCCAGCAGCTTTTTTGGACAAGAGACCCAGTACTTC	CASSFFGQETQYF
13	TRBV7-7	NA	TRBJ2-1	NA	TGTGCTAGCAGCTTAGAGGGGTTTGGTGAGCAGTTCTTC	CASSLEGFGEQFF
17	TRBV5-4	TRBD2	TRBJ2-3	few	TGTGCCAGCAGCTTGGTGGCTAGCGGGGGGGCGGCAGATACGCAGTATTTT	CASSLVASGGAADTQYF
16	TRBV5-4	NA	TRBJ2-5	NA	TGTGCCAGCAGCCCGGGCGGTGCCGGCCGCCAAGAGACCCAGTACTTC	CASSPGGAGRQETQYF
15	TRBV6-1	TRBD2	TRBJ2-2	NA	TGTGCCAGCAGGCTACGGGGGGTACTTACCGGGGAGCTGTTTTTT	CASRLRGVLTGELFF
16	TRBV7-9	NA	TRBJ1-5	NA	TGTGCCAGCAGCGGAAGTCCAGGGGACCACAATCAGCCCCAGCATTTT	CASSGSPGDHNQPQHF
12	TRBV5-6	NA	TRBJ2-1	few	TGTGCCAGCAGCTTGCAAGCTCCTGAGCAGTTCTTC	CASSLQAPEQFF
12	TRBV2	NA	TRBJ1-5	NA	TGTGCCAGCAGGATGAGGGATCAGCCCCAGCATTTT	CASRMRDQPQHF
13	TRBV6-5	NA	TRBJ1-3	NA	TGTGCCAGCAGTTCGGACGGCCGAAACACCATATATTTT	CASSSDGRNTIYF
13	TRBV2	NA	TRBJ2-5	NA	TGTGCCAGCAGTGCCAGCCTAAGGGAGACCCAGTACTTC	CASSASLRETQYF
16	TRBV5-6	NA	TRBJ2-1	few	TGTGCCAGCAGCTTGGACCTCCTCAGCTCCTACAATGAGCAGTTCTTC	CASSLDLLSSYNEQFF
16	TRBV30	NA	TRBJ2-1	NA	TGTGCCTGGAGCGGCGCCCATTTATTGGAGGGCAGTGAGCAGTTCTTC	CAWSGAHLLEGSEQFF
15	TRBV5-4	NA	TRBJ2-1	NA	TGTGCCAGCAGCCCCGGGACTGGGTCCTACAATGAGCAGTTCTTC	CASSPGTGSYNEQFF
15	TRBV5-4	NA	TRBJ1-1	NA	TGTGCCAGCAGCTTGGTTGGGGCGATGAACACTGAAGCTTTCTTT	CASSLVGAMNTEAFF
15	TRBV30	NA	TRBJ2-3	NA	TGTGCCTGGAGTGTACATGCATCTAGCACAGATACGCAGTATTTT	CAWSVHASSTDTQYF
14	TRBV6-5	NA	TRBJ2-3	NA	TGTGCCATCAGTGATTCCACAGGCACAGATACGCAGTATTTT	CAISDSTGTDTQYF
15	TRBV7-2	NA	TRBJ1-6	NA	TGTGCCAGCAGCTTAGGTCCGGGGGGGAATTCACCCCTCCACTTT	CASSLGPGGNSPLHF
15	TRBV5-4	TRBD1	TRBJ2-5	NA	TGTGCCAGCAGCTGGGGGACAGGGCGGCAAGAGACCCAGTACTTC	CASSWGTGRQETQYF
14	TRBV29-1	NA	TRBJ1-1	NA	TGCAGCGTTGGATTCGGAGGGTTTGGAACTGAAGCTTTCTTT	CSVGFGGFGTEAFF
13	TRBV2	TRBD1	TRBJ2-5	NA	TGTGCCAGCAGTCGGACAGGGCTGCAGACCCAGTACTTC	CASSRTGLQTQYF
13	TRBV7-2	NA	TRBJ2-5	NA	TGTGCCAGCAGCTTAGGGGTCGGCGAGACCCAGTACTTC	CASSLGVGETQYF
14	TRBV2	NA	TRBJ1-5	once	TGTGCCAGCAGTGAAGACCGCGTAAATCAGCCCCAGCATTTT	CASSEDRVNQPQHF
12	TRBV14	NA	TRBJ2-5	once	TGTGCCAGCAGCCCAACAAGAGGGACCCAGTACTTC	CASSPTRGTQYF
12	TRBV13	NA	TRBJ2-5	few	TGTGCCAGCAGCTGGCTAACCGGGGAGCAGTACTTC	CASSWLTGEQYF
14	TRBV5-8	NA	TRBJ1-6	NA	TGTGCCAGCAGCAATCTCTTACGGTATTCACCCCTCCACTTT	CASSNLLRYSPLHF
16	TRBV6-5	TRBD2	TRBJ2-5	NA	TGTGCCAGCAGTTACATACTAGCGGGGGATGAAGAGACCCAGTACTTC	CASSYILAGDEETQYF
17	TRBV11-3	TRBD2	TRBJ2-1	few	TGTGCCAGCAGCCCCGGGACTAGCGGGATCTCCTACAATGAGCAGTTCTTC	CASSPGTSGISYNEQFF
11	TRBV25-1	NA	TRBJ1-4	NA	TGTGCCAGCAGTGGAGGGGGAAAACTGTTTTTT	CASSGGGKLFF
13	TRBV29-1	TRBD1	TRBJ2-5	NA	TGCAGCGTTGGCACGACAGGGGGCGAGACCCAGTACTTC	CSVGTTGGETQYF
13	TRBV29-1	NA	TRBJ1-1	NA	TGCAGCGCCCGACGGCAGGAGAACACTGAAGCTTTCTTT	CSARRQENTEAFF
15	TRBV5-6	NA	TRBJ2-1	NA	TGTGCCAGCAGCTTGGACCCGCAGACCTACAATGAGCAGTTCTTC	CASSLDPQTYNEQFF
16	TRBV6-6	TRBD2	TRBJ2-3	NA	TGTGCCAGCAGAAGACTAGCGGGGGCCAGCACAGATACGCAGTATTTT	CASRRLAGASTDTQYF
13	TRBV5-8	NA	TRBJ2-7	NA	TGTGCCAGCAGCTTGAGACGGGGCTACGAGCAGTACTTC	CASSLRRGYEQYF
14	TRBV5-1	NA	TRBJ2-5	NA	TGCGCCAGCAGCTTCCCAGGGGCAGGAGAGACCCAGTACTTC	CASSFPGAGETQYF
14	TRBV18	NA	TRBJ1-5	NA	TGTGCCAGCTCACCGTCGGGCGGGGATCAGCCCCAGCATTTT	CASSPSGGDQPQHF
14	TRBV5-1	NA	TRBJ1-2	NA	TGCGCCAGCAGCTTCGGGGGGCTCGTCGATGGCTACACCTTC	CASSFGGLVDGYTF
18	TRBV7-2	NA	TRBJ2-6	few	TGTGCCAGCAGCTTAGTATCGCGGCGATACTCTGGGGCCAACGTCCTGACTTTC	CASSLVSRRYSGANVLTF
13	TRBV2	NA	TRBJ1-1	NA	TGTGCCAGCAGTTTGGCAGTGCGAACTGAAGCTTTCTTT	CASSLAVRTEAFF
14	TRBV2	TRBD2	TRBJ2-1	NA	TGTGCCGGACATGCGGGGGGACTCTACAATGAGCAGTTCTTC	CAGHAGGLYNEQFF
15	TRBV18	NA	TRBJ2-3	NA	TGTGCCAGCTCACCACCAGGCGGGTATGCAGATACGCAGTATTTT	CASSPPGGYADTQYF
14	TRBV9	TRBD1	TRBJ2-2	few	TGTGCCAGCAGCGAGGGGACAGTCACCGGGGAGCTGTTTTTT	CASSEGTVTGELFF
18	TRBV30	TRBD1	TRBJ1-5	NA	TGTGCCTGGAGTCCCCCCGGGGCAGGGGGTTTAAGCAATCAGCCCCAGCATTTT	CAWSPPGAGGLSNQPQHF
13	TRBV5-1	TRBD1	TRBJ1-2	NA	TGCGCCAGCAGCGCGACAGGGAACTATGGCTACACCTTC	CASSATGNYGYTF
11	TRBV5-6	NA	TRBJ2-1	NA	TGTGCCAGCAGCTTTGGGGCTGAGCAGTTCTTC	CASSFGAEQFF
13	TRBV29-1	NA	TRBJ2-7	NA	TGCAGCGTTGAGACGCGGTCTTTGTACGAGCAGTACTTC	CSVETRSLYEQYF
14	TRBV30	NA	TRBJ2-7	NA	TGTGCCTGGCGGAGGGTTGGGACCCACTACGAGCAGTACTTC	CAWRRVGTHYEQYF
19	TRBV5-7	TRBD2	TRBJ2-6	NA	TGTGCCAGCAGCTCCATTGGGAGGGGCAACCCCCCGGGGGCCAACGTCCTGACTTTC	CASSSIGRGNPPGANVLTF
15	TRBV4-1	NA	TRBJ1-1	NA	TGCGCCAGCAGCCAAGAAGTACAGGTGAACACTGAAGCTTTCTTT	CASSQEVQVNTEAFF
15	TRBV7-2	TRBD1	TRBJ2-1	few	TGTGCCAGCAGCCCGACGTCGGGACAGGGCAATGAGCAGTTCTTC	CASSPTSGQGNEQFF
14	TRBV7-9	NA	TRBJ2-1	few	TGTGCCAGCAGCTTATTCGGGGGAAAGGATGAGCAGTTCTTC	CASSLFGGKDEQFF